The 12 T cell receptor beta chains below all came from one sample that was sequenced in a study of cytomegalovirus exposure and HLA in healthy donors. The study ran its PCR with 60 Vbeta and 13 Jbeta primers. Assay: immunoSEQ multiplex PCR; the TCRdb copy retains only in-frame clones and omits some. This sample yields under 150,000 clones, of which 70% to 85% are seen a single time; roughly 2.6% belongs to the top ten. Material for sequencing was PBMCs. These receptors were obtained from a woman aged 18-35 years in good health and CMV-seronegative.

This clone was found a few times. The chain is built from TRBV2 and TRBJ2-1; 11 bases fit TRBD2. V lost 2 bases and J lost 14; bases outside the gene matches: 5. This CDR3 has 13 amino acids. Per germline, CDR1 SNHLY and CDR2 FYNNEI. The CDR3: CASSEQLAGVKFF. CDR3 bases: TGTGCCAGCAGTGAACAACTAGCGGGGGTTAAGTTCTTC.

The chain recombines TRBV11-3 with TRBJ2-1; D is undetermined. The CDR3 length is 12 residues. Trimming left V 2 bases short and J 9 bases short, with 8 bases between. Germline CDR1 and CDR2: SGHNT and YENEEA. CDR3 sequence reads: CASSLLESEQFF. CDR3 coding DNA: TGTGCCAGCAGCTTACTAGAGAGTGAGCAGTTCTTC.

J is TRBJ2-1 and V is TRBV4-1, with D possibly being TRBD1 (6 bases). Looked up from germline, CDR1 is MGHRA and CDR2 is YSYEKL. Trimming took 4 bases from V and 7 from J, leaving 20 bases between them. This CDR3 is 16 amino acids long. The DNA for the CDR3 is TGCGCCAGCAGCCCGACCCCTTTCACAGGGTCGAATGAGCAGTTCTTC. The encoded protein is CASSPTPFTGSNEQFF.

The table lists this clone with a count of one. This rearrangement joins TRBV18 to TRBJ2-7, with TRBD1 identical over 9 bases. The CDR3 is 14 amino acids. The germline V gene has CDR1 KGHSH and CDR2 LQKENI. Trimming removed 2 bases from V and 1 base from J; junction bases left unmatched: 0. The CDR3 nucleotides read TGTGCCAGCTCACCAGGGACAGGGTCCTACGAGCAGTACTTC. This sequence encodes CASSPGTGSYEQYF.

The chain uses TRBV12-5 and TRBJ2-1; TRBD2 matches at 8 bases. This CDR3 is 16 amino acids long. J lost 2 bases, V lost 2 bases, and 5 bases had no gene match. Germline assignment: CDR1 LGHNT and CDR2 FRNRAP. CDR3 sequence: CASGLNVAGPYNEQFF. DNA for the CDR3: TGTGCTAGTGGTTTGAACGTAGCGGGGCCCTACAATGAGCAGTTCTTC.

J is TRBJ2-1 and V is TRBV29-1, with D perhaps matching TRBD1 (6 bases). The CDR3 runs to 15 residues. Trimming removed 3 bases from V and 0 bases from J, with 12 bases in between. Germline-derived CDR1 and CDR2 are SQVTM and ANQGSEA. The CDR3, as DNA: TGCAGCGTTGAGGGGACACAATTCTCCTACAATGAGCAGTTCTTC. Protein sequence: CSVEGTQFSYNEQFF.

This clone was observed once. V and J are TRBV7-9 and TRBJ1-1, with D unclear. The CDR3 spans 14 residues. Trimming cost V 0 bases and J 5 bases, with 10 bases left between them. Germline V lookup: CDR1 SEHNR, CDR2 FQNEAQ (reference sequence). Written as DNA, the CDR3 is TGTGCCAGCAGCTTAGCCCACGGGGATACTGAAGCTTTCTTT. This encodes CASSLAHGDTEAFF.

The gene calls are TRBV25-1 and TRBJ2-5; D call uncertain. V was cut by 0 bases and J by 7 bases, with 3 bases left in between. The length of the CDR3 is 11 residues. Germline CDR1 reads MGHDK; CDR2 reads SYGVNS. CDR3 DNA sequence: TGTGCCAGCAGTGAATACGGGACCCAGTACTTC. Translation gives CASSEYGTQYF.

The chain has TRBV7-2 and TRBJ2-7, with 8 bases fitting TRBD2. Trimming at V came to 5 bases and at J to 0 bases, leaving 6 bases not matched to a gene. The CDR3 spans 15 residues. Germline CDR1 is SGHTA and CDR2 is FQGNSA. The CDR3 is CASSLRTSNSYEQYF. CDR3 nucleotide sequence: TGTGCCAGCAGCCTAAGGACTAGCAACTCCTACGAGCAGTACTTC.

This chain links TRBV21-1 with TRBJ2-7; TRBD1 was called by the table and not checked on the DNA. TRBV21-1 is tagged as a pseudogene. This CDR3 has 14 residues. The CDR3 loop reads CASTNNRDSYEQYV. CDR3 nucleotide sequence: TGTGCCAGCACCAACAACCGGGACAGCTACGAGCAGTACGTC.

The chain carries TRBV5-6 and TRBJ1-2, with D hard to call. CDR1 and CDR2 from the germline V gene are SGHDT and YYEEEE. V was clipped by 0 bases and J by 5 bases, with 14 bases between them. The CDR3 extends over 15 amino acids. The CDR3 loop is CASSLALTEPYGYTF. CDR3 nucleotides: TGTGCCAGCAGCTTGGCTCTTACGGAGCCTTATGGCTACACCTTC.

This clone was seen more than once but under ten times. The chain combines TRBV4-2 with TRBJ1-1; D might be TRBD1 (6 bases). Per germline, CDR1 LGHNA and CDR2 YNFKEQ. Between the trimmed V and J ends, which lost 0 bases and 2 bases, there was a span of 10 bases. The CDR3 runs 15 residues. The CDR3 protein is CASSQEGHSNTEAFF. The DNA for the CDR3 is TGTGCCAGCAGCCAAGAGGGACATTCAAACACTGAAGCTTTCTTT.